The 8 T cell receptor beta chains below all came from one sample that was sequenced in a study of blood T cell repertoires in COVID-19. The repertoire was sequenced with immunoSEQ multiplex PCR; TCRdb's copy has only in-frame clones and lacks some. Here the sample spans roughly 120,000 clones, approximately 80% being singletons. Sequencing was carried out using peripheral blood. The source of these receptors is a man aged 65-85 years with active or convalescent COVID-19.

The table lists this clone with many counts. This chain links TRBV5-1 with TRBJ2-5; perhaps TRBD1 as D (6 bases). Deletions cut 0 bases from V and 5 bases from J, with 14 bases between. CDR1 SGHRS and CDR2 YFSETQ come from the germline V gene. The CDR3 covers 15 residues. The CDR3 reads CASSLETGIGETQYF. The CDR3 DNA reads TGCGCCAGCAGCTTGGAAACAGGGATCGGGGAGACCCAGTACTTC.

The chain carries TRBV5-1 and TRBJ1-1; D not certain. V lost 0 bases and J lost 3, with 6 bases in between. Germline V gene sequence: CDR1 SGHRS, CDR2 YFSETQ. CDR3 length equals 13 residues. The CDR3 nucleotides are TGCGCCAGCAGCTTGGTCGGGGACACTGAAGCTTTCTTT. Translating it yields CASSLVGDTEAFF.

The rearrangement uses TRBV19 and TRBJ1-3; 8 bases line up with TRBD1. CDR3 length equals 15 residues. J was trimmed by 3 bases and V by 6 bases; bases with no gene match: 7. Germline V gene lookup returns CDR1 LNHDA and CDR2 SQIVND (reference sequence). Written as DNA, the CDR3 is TGTGCCAGTAGCTCCGTCGGACAGGGTGGAAACACCATATATTTT. It specifies CASSSVGQGGNTIYF.

J is TRBJ1-1 and V is TRBV5-4; D is unresolved. Germline CDR1 SGHNT, CDR2 YYREEE (reference sequence). Deletions cut 2 bases from V and 1 base from J, with 6 bases between. This CDR3 is built from 13 residues. DNA for the CDR3: TGTGCCAGCAGCTTCTCAGAGAACACTGAAGCTTTCTTT. As protein: CASSFSENTEAFF.

This clone occurred a few times. The chain employs TRBV21-1 and TRBJ1-2; TRBD1, as called in the table, went unchecked against the DNA. TRBV21-1 is listed as a pseudogene. CDR3 size: 11 residues. The CDR3 DNA follows: TGTGCCAGCAGCAAAATTGGCGGCTACACCTTC. Its translation is CASSKIGGYTF.

This clone was recorded only once. This sequence joins TRBV4-3 and TRBJ1-4, with D possibly being TRBD1 (5 bases). CDR3 length: 13 amino acids. Germline V gives CDR1 LGHNA, CDR2 YSLEER. Trimming left V 3 bases short and J 10 bases short, with 12 bases between. CDR3 region: CASSHNRLGKLFF. The CDR3 DNA reads TGCGCCAGCAGCCATAACAGGCTGGGAAAACTGTTTTTT.

The sample holds one count of this clone. V and J are TRBV4-1 and TRBJ2-3; 16 nucleotides align to TRBD2. The CDR3 runs 19 residues. Germline V gene lookup returns CDR1 MGHRA and CDR2 YSYEKL. V lost 3 bases, J lost 5 bases, and 11 bases stayed unmatched. The CDR3 sequence: CASSQGLAGGPLSGDTQYF. CDR3 DNA sequence: TGCGCCAGCAGCCAGGGACTAGCGGGAGGGCCCCTTTCCGGAGATACGCAGTATTTT.

The V gene is TRBV5-4, the J gene TRBJ2-1; 11 bases map to TRBD2. There are 16 residues in the CDR3. The V gene's germline CDR1 is SGHNT and CDR2 YYREEE (reference sequence). With 0 bases clipped from V and 7 bases from J, the junction kept 6 bases outside the gene matches. The CDR3 protein is CASSLEGLAVVNEQFF. The CDR3 DNA is TGTGCCAGCAGCTTGGAGGGACTAGCGGTGGTGAATGAGCAGTTCTTC.